This T cell receptor (beta chain) was observed in a study of T cell repertoires in cytomegalovirus infection. Germline loops: CDR1 DFQATT, CDR2 SNEGSKA (reference sequence). The CDR3 is 12 residues long. Trimming left V 6 bases short and J 3 bases short, with 11 bases between. A remark on this clonotype: The antigen remains unidentified.

Via MiXCR, TCRdb re-called the reads, giving one row per CDR3 protein. This table has about 110,000 distinct CDR3 sequences, around 31% appearing once. The source of this sequence is a human donor in good health (CMV status not recorded). Some clones in this sample may be carry-over from other donors' samples. This sample comprised CD8+ T cells from cultured PBMCs, obtained from culture after CMV antigen stimulation. The rearrangement links TRBV20-1 to TRBJ1-2; TRBD1 is a possible D gene (5 bases). The CDR3 is CSAGHKYYGYTF. In DNA, the CDR3 is TGCAGTGCCGGACACAAATACTATGGCTACACCTTC.